These 3 T cell receptor beta chains were all obtained from the same sample, sequenced in a study of T cells in Graves' hyperthyroidism and ophthalmopathy. There were TCR beta CDR3 regions amplified from RNA transcripts. Carried out on the TCR CDR3, a first-round RT-PCR used the HTBI primer set. TCRdb used MiXCR to reprocess the multiplex PCR reads, holding one entry per CDR3 protein. The sample consists of 700,000 or so distinct CDR3 sequences, roughly 17% of them appearing once. Sequencing was performed on blood. The source of these receptors is a man between 18 and 29 years old with Graves' hyperthyroidism.

V usage is TRBV28 and J usage is TRBJ1-4; possible D gene TRBD1, 5 bases. The germline CDR1 and CDR2 sequences are MDHEN and SYDVKM. The CDR3 runs to 15 residues. V lost 5 bases to trimming and J lost 8 bases, with 18 bases between them. The CDR3 nucleotides are TGTGCCAGCAGTCCTACCGGGCCTGGGGGGGAAAAACTGTTTTTT. Translating it yields CASSPTGPGGEKLFF.

Worth noting for this clonotype: An end of the junction does not agree with germline; a read error may underlie this. The J gene is TRBJ1-4, the V gene TRBV7-9, with 8 bases fitting TRBD1. The germline CDR1 and CDR2 sequences are SEHNR and FQNEAQ (reference sequence). This CDR3 is built from 15 residues. The CDR3 here is CASSLFRGRDEKLFF. The CDR3 coding sequence is TGTGCCAGCAGCTTATTCAGGGGGCGAGATGAAAAGCTGTTTTTT.

This clonotype has at least ten counts. Written as DNA, the CDR3 is TGTGCCAGCAGTGAACGCCCCCTGTCATACGAGCAGTACTTC. Translating it yields CASSERPLSYEQYF. The V call is TRBV6-1, the J call TRBJ2-7, with D unclear. V lost 2 bases to trimming and J lost 4 bases, with 12 bases between them. Germline CDR1 is MNHNS and CDR2 is SASEGT. The length of the CDR3 is 14 residues.